A single sample is the source of the 2 T cell receptor beta chains below, sequenced in a study of blood T cell repertoires in COVID-19. Only in-frame clones appear in the TCRdb table, and some are missing; sequencing was by immunoSEQ multiplex PCR. Of 65,000 to 85,000 clones listed, around 87% are singletons. The source material was peripheral blood. The receptors originated from a woman younger than 35 with acute or convalescent COVID-19.

J is TRBJ2-1 and V is TRBV19; D perhaps matches TRBD2 (5 bases). Trimming took 7 bases from V and 0 from J, leaving 10 bases between them. Per germline, CDR1 LNHDA and CDR2 SQIVND (reference sequence). This CDR3 contains 14 residues. CDR3 sequence: CASKSGSSYNEQFF. The CDR3 DNA sequence: TGTGCCAGTAAGTCGGGAAGCTCCTACAATGAGCAGTTCTTC.

V usage is TRBV2 and J usage is TRBJ1-5; 7 bases match TRBD1. There are 12 residues in the CDR3. V lost 10 bases, J lost 2 bases, and 2 bases stayed unmatched. In germline, CDR1 is SNHLY, CDR2 FYNNEI. The CDR3 protein is CAIGQGNQPQHF. CDR3 sequence (DNA): TGTGCCATCGGACAGGGCAATCAGCCCCAGCATTTT.